Shown below are 4 T cell receptor beta chains from a single sample sequenced in a study of T cell responses to AZD1222 COVID-19 vaccine. Some clones are missing from TCRdb's copy, which holds only in-frame ones; the method was immunoSEQ multiplex PCR. The table shows 100,000 or so clones, with approximately 90% occurring only once. The sequences come from peripheral blood, collected on day 0 of AZD1222 vaccination. Source of these receptors: an adult in good health.

This chain connects TRBV27 to TRBJ1-2; tentatively, D is TRBD1 (6 bases). Trimming cost V 2 bases and J 5 bases, with 15 bases left between them. CDR1 MNHEY and CDR2 SMNVEV come from the germline V gene (reference sequence). The CDR3 is 15 amino acids. The CDR3 DNA is TGTGCCAGCAGTTTAGGGGGGGGCAGACCATATGGCTACACCTTC. It encodes CASSLGGGRPYGYTF.

The CDR3 coding sequence is TGTGCCAGCTCACCACGGGAGTGGGGGAATGAGCAGTTCTTC. This translates into CASSPREWGNEQFF. The rearrangement uses TRBV18 and TRBJ2-1; perhaps D is TRBD1 or TRBD2 (5 bases each). The V and J ends lost 1 base and 7 bases respectively, with 11 bases between them. The CDR3 has 14 amino acids. Germline V CDR1 and CDR2: KGHSH, LQKENI.

The V gene is TRBV9, the J gene TRBJ1-3, with 7 positions matching TRBD1. V lost 0 bases to trimming and J lost 2 bases; unmatched junction nucleotides: 5. CDR1 is SGDLS and CDR2 is YYNGEE in the germline V gene. This CDR3 comprises 16 residues. CDR3 amino acids: CASSVAQGEAGNTIYF. DNA for the CDR3: TGTGCCAGCAGCGTAGCTCAGGGGGAGGCTGGAAACACCATATATTTT.

This clone has just one count. The V and J genes are TRBV6-5 and TRBJ1-1; tentatively, D is TRBD1 (5 bases). Germline V lookup: CDR1 MNHEY, CDR2 SVGAGI. Trimming removed 6 bases at V and 2 bases at J, with 13 bases between. CDR3 length equals 14 residues. The CDR3 protein is CASSPGTANTEAFF. CDR3 coding DNA: TGTGCCAGCAGCCCCGGGACGGCTAACACTGAAGCTTTCTTT.